This T cell receptor beta chain was obtained from a study of patients and donors after allogeneic stem cell transplantation. TCRdb reprocessed the RT-PCR reads via MiXCR and lists one record per CDR3 protein. The profile shows 150,000 to 250,000 distinct CDR3 sequences, 41% of them singletons. V dropped 1 base and J dropped 5; count of bases not matched to a gene: 6. Per the germline V gene, CDR1 is SQVTM and CDR2 is ANQGSEA. This CDR3 region has 15 residues. The receptor comes from a human donor who was either an allogeneic HSCT recipient or a stem cell or donor lymphocyte infusion donor (not recorded which). It is not recorded whose cells these are; they may come from a transplant donor. The gene calls are TRBV29-1 and TRBJ2-1, with TRBD2 matching over 9 bases. What was sequenced was blood, either unsorted or a sorted T cell fraction (not recorded which). The CDR3 DNA is TGCAGCGTTGAAGGGACTAGCGAGACCAACAATGAGCAGTTCTTC. The encoded protein is CSVEGTSETNNEQFF.